This TCR beta chain was retrieved from a study of blood T cell repertoires in COVID-19. This CDR3 comprises 15 residues. The germline V gene encodes CDR1 SNHLY and CDR2 FYNNEI. Trimming pared 5 bases from V and 0 bases from J, leaving 11 bases between. Measured with immunoSEQ multiplex PCR; TCRdb has only the in-frame clones, and not every one. The sample consists of more than 100,000 clones, approximately 88% of them appearing once. Sequenced sample: peripheral blood. The source is a young woman who had recovered from COVID-19. The V and J genes are TRBV2 and TRBJ2-1, with a weak D call TRBD2 (6 bases). The CDR3 reads CASSPGVSSYNEQFF. The CDR3 DNA follows: TGTGCCAGCAGTCCGGGGGTGAGCTCCTACAATGAGCAGTTCTTC.